Listed here are 10 T cell receptor beta chains from one sample, sequenced in a study of OX40 agonist ivuxolimab in advanced cancers. The library came from the immunoSEQ multiplex PCR assay. Entries here come from immuneACCESS through TCRdb and include only in-frame sequences with V and J called. Some clones fail to appear in such tables; in the studies checked, an unresolved V gene covers under half of the shortfall, and the cause of the remainder is unknown. Across this sample there are 70,000 to 95,000 clones, with 80% to 95% seen only once. The ten largest make up roughly 1.1% of the sample. The input for sequencing was CD4+ or CD8+ T cells sorted from blood, taken in a trial of the OX40 agonist ivuxolimab. These receptors were collected from an adult with an advanced solid tumor such as melanoma, head and neck, liver or kidney cancer.

The V gene is TRBV6-1, the J gene TRBJ1-5, with TRBD1 as a possible D gene (5 bases). Germline V CDR1 and CDR2: MNHNS, SASEGT. Trimming shortened V by 2 bases and J by 0 bases, and 14 bases separated the two germline ends. The CDR3 runs 17 residues. This chain's CDR3 is CASSEFAVQVSNQPQHF. The CDR3 DNA follows: TGTGCCAGCAGTGAATTCGCGGTACAGGTTAGCAATCAGCCCCAGCATTTT.

This sequence joins TRBV7-9 and TRBJ1-1, with D maybe TRBD1 (6 bases). This CDR3 region has 14 residues. Germline CDR1 is SEHNR and CDR2 is FQNEAQ (reference sequence). The V and J ends lost 4 bases and 0 bases respectively, with 9 bases between them. The CDR3 loop is CASSSGTLNTEAFF. In DNA form, the CDR3 reads TGTGCCAGCAGCTCCGGGACATTGAACACTGAAGCTTTCTTT. Looking up the rest from reference TRBV7-9 and TRBJ1-1 gives the full variable domain: DTGVSQNPRHKITKRGQNVTFRCDPISEHNRLYWYRQTLGQGPEFLTYFQNEAQLEKSRLLSDRFSAERPKGSFSTLEIQRTEQGDSAMYLCASSSGTLNTEAFFGQGTRLTVV.

The chain is built from TRBV7-9 and TRBJ1-4; 11 bases map to TRBD1. Germline CDR1 SEHNR, CDR2 FQNEAQ (reference sequence). This CDR3 region has 16 residues. With V trimmed by 2 bases and J by 6 bases, 5 bases remained unmatched. Here the CDR3 reads CASSLTTGQGDEKLFF. In DNA, the CDR3 is TGTGCCAGCAGCTTAACGACGGGACAGGGGGATGAAAAACTGTTTTTT.

This chain links TRBV13 with TRBJ2-3; TRBD2 might be the D (6 bases). Trimming removed 6 bases from V and 0 bases from J, with 13 bases in between. The CDR3 spans 15 residues. The germline gives CDR1 PRHDT, CDR2 FYEKMQ (reference sequence). CDR3 coding DNA: TGTGCCAGCAGTACCAGGACTACTAGCACAGATACGCAGTATTTT. Translation gives CASSTRTTSTDTQYF. Looking up the rest from reference TRBV13 and TRBJ2-3 gives the full variable domain: AAGVIQSPRHLIKEKRETATLKCYPIPRHDTVYWYQQGPGQDPQFLISFYEKMQSDKGSIPDRFSAQQFSDYHSELNMSSLELGDSALYFCASSTRTTSTDTQYFGPGTRLTVL.

The chain is built from TRBV6-6 and TRBJ1-4; unclear D gene. Germline loops: CDR1 MNHNY, CDR2 SVGAGI (reference sequence). This CDR3 comprises 15 residues. Trimming left V 0 bases short and J 0 bases short, with 5 bases between. This chain's CDR3 is CASSYSGATNEKLFF. The CDR3 bases are TGTGCCAGCAGTTACTCCGGAGCAACTAATGAAAAACTGTTTTTT.

The rearrangement joins TRBV7-9 to TRBJ2-3, with D perhaps given as TRBD1 or TRBD2 (7 bases each). The V end was cut by 11 bases, the J end by 2 bases, with 17 bases between. This CDR3 is built from 14 residues. In germline, CDR1 is SEHNR, CDR2 FQNEAQ (reference sequence). The CDR3 reads CASTRGGLTDTQYF. In nucleotides, the CDR3 is TGTGCCTCAACCAGGGGGGGCCTCACAGATACGCAGTATTTT.

The V and J genes are TRBV18 and TRBJ2-3; weak D call: TRBD2 (6 bases). The CDR3 loop spans 15 amino acids. The germline CDR1 and CDR2 sequences are KGHSH and LQKENI. V was clipped by 1 base and J by 2 bases, with 10 bases between them. The CDR3 spells CASSPLADNTDTQYF. The CDR3 DNA is TGTGCCAGCTCACCACTAGCGGATAACACAGATACGCAGTATTTT.

The V and J genes are TRBV28 and TRBJ2-7; D is unclear. There are 11 residues in the CDR3. CDR1 MDHEN and CDR2 SYDVKM come from the germline V gene. Trimming took off 7 bases at V and 0 bases at J, with 4 bases between the two ends. The CDR3 DNA reads TGTGCCAGCACCACCTCCTACGAGCAGTACTTC. Translation: CASTTSYEQYF. Variable domain in full (rest from reference TRBV28 and TRBJ2-7): DVKVTQSSRYLVKRTGEKVFLECVQDMDHENMFWYRQDPGLGLRLIYFSYDVKMKEKGDIPEGYSVSREKKERFSLILESASTNQTSMYLCASTTSYEQYFGPGTRLTVT.

CDR3 sequence (DNA): TGTGCCAGCAACAGGGGGCGAGGTACCGGGGAGCTGTTTTTT. It yields the protein CASNRGRGTGELFF. The chain recombines TRBV2 with TRBJ2-2; 9 bases are a match to TRBD1. V shed 7 bases and J 5 bases; nucleotides not matched to a gene: 5. Germline CDR1 reads SNHLY; CDR2 reads FYNNEI. This CDR3 has 14 amino acids. The full variable domain, rest sourced from reference TRBV2 and TRBJ2-2, is EPEVTQTPSHQVTQMGQEVILRCVPISNHLYFYWYRQILGQKVEFLVSFYNNEISEKSEIFDDQFSVERPDGSNFTLKIRSTKLEDSAMYFCASNRGRGTGELFFGEGSRLTVL.

This chain joins TRBV5-4 and TRBJ2-1; the match to TRBD2 covers 14 bases. Germline values: CDR1 SGHNT, CDR2 YYREEE (reference sequence). V lost 1 base, J lost 7 bases, and 7 bases stayed unmatched. The CDR3 sequence is 17 residues long. CDR3: CASSLPLGLAGANEQFF. DNA of the CDR3: TGTGCCAGCAGCTTGCCACTGGGACTAGCGGGAGCGAATGAGCAGTTCTTC.